The 6 T cell receptor beta chains presented below share a single source sample, sequenced in a study of blood T cell repertoires in COVID-19. Generated by immunoSEQ multiplex PCR, the TCRdb table keeps only in-frame clones and is missing some. The sample contains fewer than 500,000 clones, around 87% of which appear only once. Sequencing was done on a sample of PBMCs or T cells enriched from blood (not recorded which). The source is a man aged 25 to 45 who had recovered from COVID-19.

This chain connects TRBV6-5 to TRBJ1-2; D is ambiguous. CDR3 length: 14 residues. The germline V and J ends were trimmed by 2 bases and 5 bases, with 12 bases remaining between them. Germline CDR1 and CDR2: MNHEY and SVGAGI. DNA of the CDR3: TGTGCCAGCAGTTACCGAGGTGAATCTTATGGCTACACCTTC. Amino acid sequence: CASSYRGESYGYTF.

The gene calls are TRBV2 and TRBJ2-1; D is uncertain. This CDR3 is 12 amino acids long. From germline, CDR1 is SNHLY and CDR2 FYNNEI. The V gene lost 6 bases and the J gene lost 0 bases, with 3 bases spanning the gap. Here the CDR3 DNA reads TGTGCCAGCAGCCTCTCCTACAATGAGCAGTTCTTC. This codes for CASSLSYNEQFF.

This chain connects TRBV30 to TRBJ2-7; D call uncertain. Per the germline V gene, CDR1 is GTSNPN and CDR2 is SVGIG (reference sequence). The CDR3 is made up of 15 amino acids. The V end lost 1 base, the J end lost 2 bases, and 15 bases lay between the germline ends. CDR3 amino acids: CAWSGTVFNTYEQYF. The CDR3 DNA is TGTGCCTGGAGTGGAACAGTATTCAACACCTACGAGCAGTACTTC.

The gene calls are TRBV7-9 and TRBJ2-3; no clear D gene. V dropped 5 bases and J dropped 1 base, with 7 bases sitting between them. The CDR3 has 13 residues. Germline loops: CDR1 SEHNR, CDR2 FQNEAQ (reference sequence). The CDR3 loop is CASSRAGTDTQYF. In nucleotides, the CDR3 is TGTGCCAGCAGCCGCGCCGGCACAGATACGCAGTATTTT.

The chain is built from TRBV5-1 and TRBJ2-7; 9 nucleotides align to TRBD1. The CDR3 runs to 15 residues. Germline-derived CDR1 and CDR2 are SGHRS and YFSETQ. The trim removed 4 bases at V and 7 bases at J, leaving 12 bases unmatched. Written as DNA, the CDR3 is TGCGCCAGCAGCAGGACTTCCGGGACAGGGCGTGAGCAGTACTTC. Translating it yields CASSRTSGTGREQYF.

This rearrangement joins TRBV9 to TRBJ2-3, with D perhaps matching TRBD2 (6 bases). With 3 bases removed from V and 3 bases from J, the gap between germline ends came to 14 bases. The CDR3 has 15 residues. Germline V gene lookup returns CDR1 SGDLS and CDR2 YYNGEE. The CDR3 region is CASSEEGGTTDTQYF. The CDR3 coding sequence is TGTGCCAGCAGCGAGGAGGGAGGTACAACAGATACGCAGTATTTT.